The text below deals with one TCR beta chain. What it binds is unknown. UMIs incorporating a 6-nucleotide sample barcode were appended by means of template switching. TCRdb reprocessed the 5' RACE reads; each CDR3 protein has one entry and no DNA is given. The sample table sets out approximately 100,000 distinct CDR3 sequences. Germline loops: CDR1 SGHAT, CDR2 FQNNGV. The CDR3 totals 18 residues. The sample comes from a study of monozygotic twins with inflammatory bowel disease. Study-wide results and limits: Extra variability in the repertoires of patients may have come from differing immunosuppressive treatments. On the inverse Simpson index, IBD patients scored lower for TCRbeta diversity than healthy co-twins.

This receptor was taken from a human donor with ulcerative colitis or Crohn's disease, or a healthy co-twin of an affected twin (not recorded which). What was sequenced was blood. This sequence joins TRBV11-2 and TRBJ2-2; the TCRdb D gene call, TRBD1, has no DNA to confirm it. This CDR3 is CASSLEFAGRFGTGELFF.